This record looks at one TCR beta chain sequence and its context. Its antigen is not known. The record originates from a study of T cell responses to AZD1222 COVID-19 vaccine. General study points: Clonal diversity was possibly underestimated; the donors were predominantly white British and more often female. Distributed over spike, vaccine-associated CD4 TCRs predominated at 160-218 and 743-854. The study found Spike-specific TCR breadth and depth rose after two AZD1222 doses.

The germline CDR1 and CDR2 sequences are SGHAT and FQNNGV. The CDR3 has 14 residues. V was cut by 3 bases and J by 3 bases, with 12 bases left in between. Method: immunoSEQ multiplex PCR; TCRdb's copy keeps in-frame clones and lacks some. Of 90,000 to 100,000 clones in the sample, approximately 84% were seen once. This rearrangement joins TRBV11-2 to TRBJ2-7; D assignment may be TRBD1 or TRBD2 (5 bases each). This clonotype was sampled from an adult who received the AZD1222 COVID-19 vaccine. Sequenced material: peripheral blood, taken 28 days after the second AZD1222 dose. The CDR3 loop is CASSLGDRSYEQYF. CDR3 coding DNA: TGTGCCAGCAGCTTGGGGGACCGTAGCTACGAGCAGTACTTC.